This T cell receptor (beta chain) was sequenced for a study of regulatory T cells in long-lasting Graves disease. Study outcomes and limitations: Sampling was limited to peripheral blood rather than thyroid tissue. There were preferences for TRBV28, TRBJ1-2 and TRBJ2-5 in persistent disease. Compared with new cases, persistent Graves' patients showed reduced TCR diversity.

Libraries of TCR beta came from iRepertoire HTBI primers plus Arm-PCR of CDR3 regions. One entry per CDR3 protein, called by TCRdb with MiXCR from the multiplex PCR reads. The data show about 560,000 distinct CDR3 sequences, around 16% seen once. This clonotype was recorded at least ten times. Its antigen is as yet unknown. Time point in this sample: newly diagnosed GD, antithyroid drugs for less than 3 months. Isolated PBMC RNA provided the starting material for the TCR library. The V gene's germline CDR1 is SEHNR and CDR2 FQNEAQ (reference sequence). The J segment lost 1 base and the V segment lost 2 bases, leaving 4 bases of the junction unmatched. The CDR3 is made up of 16 amino acids. The sample was also reused in another study, on T cells in Graves' hyperthyroidism and ophthalmopathy. As that study records: Diagnosis rested on symptoms, serum thyroxine and TRAb, thyroid ultrasound, and orbital computed tomography.

Material: peripheral blood mononuclear cells (PBMCs), obtained at new diagnosis, from a patient treated with antithyroid drugs. The chain has TRBV7-9 and TRBJ2-2, with 7 bases identical to TRBD1. The clonotype originates from a man aged 18 to 30 with Graves disease. CDR3 coding DNA: TGTGCCAGCAGCTTAAGAAGGGACAGGAACACCGGGGAGCTGTTTTTT. Translated: CASSLRRDRNTGELFF.